This paragraph covers one T cell receptor (beta chain) sequence. The antigen is unknown. The data were taken from a study of cytomegalovirus exposure and HLA in healthy donors. Notes on the study in general: In vitro confirmation showed a few CMV-associated chains to be CMV antigen specific. TRBV6-2, TRBV6-3 and other indistinguishable V segments were excluded.

13 Jbeta primers and 60 Vbeta primers were used for the PCR. Sequenced by immunoSEQ multiplex PCR; TCRdb stores in-frame clones only, minus some. The profile shows about 43,000 clones, roughly 80% of them singletons. The CDR3 is 13 residues long. The V and J ends lost 7 bases and 1 base respectively, with 7 bases between them. Germline V gene data show CDR1 as MNHEY and CDR2 as SVGAGI. The sequenced sample was PBMCs. The rearrangement uses TRBV6-5 and TRBJ2-2; D might be TRBD1 (6 bases). The clonotype originates from a man younger than 40 in good health and CMV-seronegative. The CDR3 region is CASTDRNTGELFF. The CDR3 bases are TGTGCCAGCACGGACAGGAACACCGGGGAGCTGTTTTTT.